This T cell receptor beta chain was found in a study of persistence of HIV-infected CD4 T cells. Nonspecific anti-CD3/anti-CD28 bead stimulation represents the broad CD4+ T cell repertoire. Responding CD4+ T cells were sorted by upregulation of both CD40 ligand and CD69. PBMCs were depleted of CD8+ T cells before stimulation. This was the immunoSEQ version 4 assay in survey mode. Sequencing used immunoSEQ multiplex PCR; TCRdb keeps in-frame clones, though not all of them. The sample holds 40,000 or so clones, about 85% seen once. About this clone itself: Its antigen is as yet unknown.

V shed 6 bases and J shed 1 base, with 18 bases lying between them. Germline loops: CDR1 SGHDN, CDR2 FVKESK. CDR3 length: 17 amino acids. This receptor was obtained from an adult woman with HIV who was CMV-seropositive. The material was CD4+ T cells sorted from PBMCs after approximately 20-hour stimulation, obtained from a patient who received antiretroviral therapy. The chain carries TRBV14 and TRBJ2-2; perhaps TRBD1 as D (5 bases). The CDR3 DNA reads as TGTGCCAGCAGTCTCAATCGTTGGCAGGGGAACACCGGGGAGCTGTTTTTT. Encoded protein: CASSLNRWQGNTGELFF. Supplemented by reference TRBV14 and TRBJ2-2, the full variable domain reads EAGVTQFPSHSVIEKGQTVTLRCDPISGHDNLYWYRRVMGKEIKFLLHFVKESKQDESGMPNNRFLAERTGGTYSTLKVQPAELEDSGVYFCASSLNRWQGNTGELFFGEGSRLTVL.